In its sample, the clone carrying this TCR beta chain was seen a few times. Its antigen is as yet unknown. The data were taken from a study of cytomegalovirus exposure and HLA in healthy donors. Study observations and caveats: The study recorded more than 150 TCR beta chains that were cytomegalovirus-associated. TCR clusters originating in the first cohort tended to co-occur in the roughly 120 validation repertoires, according to a later analysis.

Measured with immunoSEQ multiplex PCR; TCRdb has only the in-frame clones, and not every one. Found here are over 150,000 clones, around 90% of them singletons; the top ten hold 3% to 3.5%. Deletions cut 0 bases from V and 8 bases from J, with 15 bases between. Germline V CDR1 and CDR2: SGDLS, YYNGEE. The CDR3 runs 16 residues. V usage is TRBV9 and J usage is TRBJ1-6; D gene unclear. Sequenced sample: PBMCs. This receptor was taken from a woman in her late teens or twenties in good health and CMV-seropositive. CDR3 amino acids: CASSVGSPREDSPLHF. The CDR3, as DNA: TGTGCCAGCAGCGTAGGAAGCCCGAGAGAGGATTCACCCCTCCACTTT.